This T cell receptor beta chain was sequenced for a study of Ad26.COV2.S vaccination and SARS-CoV-2 variants. Across the study: A COV1001 Ad26.COV2.S trial-arm participant provided the sample.

Clones were read by immunoSEQ multiplex PCR, and TCRdb kept only the in-frame ones, dropping some. The sample includes approximately 300,000 clones, 85% seen only once; the top ten take about 2.1%. Germline CDR1 and CDR2: LGHDT and YNNKEL (reference sequence). V was clipped by 4 bases and J by 2 bases; unmatched bases: 2. The CDR3 covers 14 residues. The treatment is: around 19 received Ad26.COV2.S at low or high dose, single or two shots; 5 received placebo; per-sample allocation not given. Vaccine and placebo recipients were sampled on day 63 after the first injection. This sequence originates from a person between 18 and 60 years old who received the Ad26.COV2.S COVID-19 vaccine or a placebo. The sample in question was peripheral blood, obtained in a trial of Ad26.COV2.S vaccine versus placebo. The chain carries TRBV3-1 (or the pseudogene TRBV3-2) and TRBJ1-3, with 7 positions matching TRBD1. The CDR3 DNA reads as TGTGCCAGCAGCCCTACAGGGGCTGGAAACACCATATATTTT. Its protein is CASSPTGAGNTIYF.